This T cell receptor beta chain was retrieved from a study of blood T cells in healthy people across ages. About this clonotype itself: Its target is unknown.

The CDR3 totals 13 residues. The germline gives CDR1 MDHEN, CDR2 SYDVKM. V was cut by 1 base and J by 3 bases, with 7 bases left in between. Whole-study findings and limits: Expanded clonotype shifts may have been confounded, as the donors had an unknown CMV status.

The second PCR ran roughly 7 to 12 cycles with a sample-barcoded 5' primer and J-beta primers. Via MiXCR, TCRdb re-called the 5' RACE reads, giving one row per CDR3 protein. Counted here are about 500,000 distinct CDR3 sequences, approximately 25% occurring once; the ten biggest clones make up 8.7%. These data were also reused for a study on T cells of mothers and their children. This second report adds: According to the study, all extracted RNA entered cDNA synthesis at around 1.5 ug per 15 ul.

The source is a boy between 5 and 17 years old in good health. Sequenced sample: blood. This rearrangement joins TRBV28 to TRBJ2-7; D may be TRBD1 (5 bases). The CDR3 nucleotides are TGTGCCAGCAGTTTATCAGGGTTCTACGAGCAGTACTTC. This encodes CASSLSGFYEQYF. Supplemented by reference TRBV28 and TRBJ2-7, the full variable domain reads DVKVTQSSRYLVKRTGEKVFLECVQDMDHENMFWYRQDPGLGLRLIYFSYDVKMKEKGDIPEGYSVSREKKERFSLILESASTNQTSMYLCASSLSGFYEQYFGPGTRLTVT.